These 28 T cell receptor beta chains originate from one sample sequenced in a study of shared clonotypes between healthy human individuals. TCRdb's table, derived via immunoSEQ multiplex PCR, lists solely in-frame clones and lacks some. Here the sample spans some 500,000 clones, about 96% being singletons. Input material: naive CD4+ T cells sorted from blood. Subset meaning: CD45RA+ positively selected. The receptor set was obtained from a woman aged 25 to 39 in good health.

This clone has a single count. The chain is built from TRBV5-5 and TRBJ2-2; D might be TRBD1 (6 bases). The V end lost 1 base, the J end lost 0 bases, and 10 bases lay between the germline ends. Germline lookup yields CDR1 SGHKS and CDR2 YYEKEE (reference sequence). This CDR3 region has 16 residues. The CDR3 nucleotides read TGTGCCAGCAGCTTGCAGGGGACACCGAACACCGGGGAGCTGTTTTTT. It yields the protein CASSLQGTPNTGELFF.

The chain combines TRBV5-1 with TRBJ2-7; D is possibly TRBD1 (5 bases). V was pared by 4 bases and J by 0 bases, with 11 bases between. This CDR3 region has 14 residues. Germline V gene data show CDR1 as SGHRS and CDR2 as YFSETQ. CDR3 protein: CASSTRTPSYEQYF. The CDR3 DNA reads as TGCGCCAGCAGCACCAGGACACCCTCCTACGAGCAGTACTTC.

This clone was recorded a few times. This chain links TRBV19 with TRBJ1-5; 8 nucleotides line up with TRBD1. In germline, CDR1 is LNHDA, CDR2 SQIVND (reference sequence). The CDR3 length is 15 residues. The V and J ends lost 7 bases and 5 bases, in that order; junction bases with no gene match: 10. CDR3 sequence: CASTGTGKGYQPQHF. The DNA for the CDR3 is TGTGCCAGTACCGGGACAGGAAAGGGGTATCAGCCCCAGCATTTT. The full variable domain, completed using reference TRBV19 and TRBJ1-5, is DGGITQSPKYLFRKEGQNVTLSCEQNLNHDAMYWYRQDPGQGLRLIYYSQIVNDFQKGDIAEGYSVSREKKESFPLTVTSAQKNPTAFYLCASTGTGKGYQPQHFGDGTRLSIL.

This chain links TRBV19 with TRBJ2-7; D is possibly TRBD1 or TRBD2 (5 bases each). Trimming pared 6 bases from V and 2 bases from J, leaving 14 bases between. The CDR3 has 14 amino acids. The germline V gene encodes CDR1 LNHDA and CDR2 SQIVND (reference sequence). For the CDR3, the DNA is TGTGCCAGTAGCGCCGGGACGGGACCCTACGAGCAGTACTTC. It encodes CASSAGTGPYEQYF.

The chain combines TRBV7-2 with TRBJ2-7, with 7 positions matching TRBD1. The V gene end was trimmed by 5 bases and the J gene end by 0 bases; junction bases not matched to a gene: 7. The CDR3 sequence is 15 residues long. Germline CDR1 SGHTA, CDR2 FQGNSA. This chain's CDR3 is CASSEGAVSSYEQYF. The CDR3 DNA is TGTGCCAGCAGCGAGGGGGCAGTGAGCTCCTACGAGCAGTACTTC.

For the CDR3, the DNA is TGTGCCAGCAGTGAAGCGCCCGGGGCAGGAGCGGAAAATGAGCAGTTCTTC. Protein: CASSEAPGAGAENEQFF. The gene calls are TRBV2 and TRBJ2-1; D tentatively fits TRBD1 or TRBD2 (5 bases each). Germline-derived CDR1 and CDR2 are SNHLY and FYNNEI. The CDR3 spans 17 residues. V dropped 0 bases and J dropped 7 bases, with 19 bases sitting between them.

V is TRBV5-6 and J is TRBJ2-7; D unclear. This CDR3 contains 12 residues. V was shortened by 1 base and J by 6 bases, with 8 bases between the two germline ends. Germline CDR1 SGHDT, CDR2 YYEEEE. Written as DNA, the CDR3 is TGTGCCAGCAGCTTGTCAGGACCCGAGCAGTACTTC. This encodes CASSLSGPEQYF.

The V call is TRBV10-1, the J call TRBJ2-3, with D tentatively TRBD1 (6 bases). V shed 6 bases and J shed 3 bases, with 25 bases lying between them. The CDR3 length is 18 residues. In germline, CDR1 is WNHNN, CDR2 SYGVQD (reference sequence). Written as DNA, the CDR3 is TGCGCCAGCAGCGTCAAAGAAGGGACACTCCTAAGGACAGATACGCAGTATTTT. This sequence encodes CASSVKEGTLLRTDTQYF.

The J gene is TRBJ2-5, the V gene TRBV29-1; D call uncertain. This CDR3 is 11 amino acids long. The V gene lost 4 bases and the J gene lost 2 bases, with 5 bases spanning the gap. Germline V lookup: CDR1 SQVTM, CDR2 ANQGSEA. The CDR3 DNA reads as TGCAGCGTTGTTCCACAAGAGACCCAGTACTTC. As protein: CSVVPQETQYF.

This rearrangement joins TRBV1 to TRBJ2-1. TRBV1 is tagged as a pseudogene. The length of the CDR3 is 18 residues. The CDR3 sequence is CTSSQVHRKPLGDNEQFF. The CDR3 coding sequence is TGCACCAGCAGCCAAGTACATCGGAAGCCCCTGGGTGACAATGAGCAGTTCTTC.

V usage is TRBV15 and J usage is TRBJ2-7, with no clear D. Germline CDR1 reads LNHNV; CDR2 reads YYDKDF (reference sequence). The V gene lost 4 bases and the J gene lost 6 bases, with 7 bases spanning the gap. The CDR3 spans 11 residues. The chain's CDR3 is CATSTGPEQYF. The DNA of the CDR3 is TGTGCCACCAGCACGGGCCCCGAGCAGTACTTC.

On this clone itself: The junction does not match germline at one end; this may be a read error. This chain links TRBV5-1 with TRBJ1-1, with D unclear. The germline CDR1 and CDR2 sequences are SGHRS and YFSETQ. CDR3 length equals 14 residues. The CDR3 nucleotides read TGCGCCAGCACCTTGCGCGGGCGGAGCACTGAAGCTTTCTTT. Translation gives CASTLRGRSTEAFF. The whole variable domain, filled in from reference TRBV5-1 and TRBJ1-1, reads KAGVTQTPRYLIKTRGQQVTLSCSPISGHRSVSWYQQTPGQGLQFLFEYFSETQRNKGNFPGRFSGRQFSNSRSEMNVSTLELGDSALYLCASTLRGRSTEAFFGQGTRLTVV.

The chain employs TRBV10-3 and TRBJ1-4; D not certain. V was trimmed by 6 bases and J by 7 bases, leaving 12 bases between them. The CDR3 loop spans 13 amino acids. CDR1 is ENHRY and CDR2 is SYGVKD in the germline V gene. CDR3 nucleotides: TGTGCCATCAGCTGGGATGGAGGTGAAAAACTGTTTTTT. It is translated as CAISWDGGEKLFF.

V and J are TRBV30 and TRBJ2-5; no clear D gene. This CDR3 spans 13 amino acids. With 1 base removed from V and 6 bases from J, the gap between germline ends came to 12 bases. Germline CDR1 reads GTSNPN; CDR2 reads SVGIG (reference sequence). The CDR3 loop is CAWSASDRQTQYF. DNA of the CDR3: TGTGCCTGGAGTGCCTCCGACCGTCAGACCCAGTACTTC.

Details on this clone: Different DNA sequences within this sample yield the same CDR3. This sequence joins TRBV28 and TRBJ2-7, with D possibly called TRBD1 or TRBD2 (5 bases each). The V end lost 6 bases, the J end lost 4 bases, and 7 bases lay between the germline ends. From germline, CDR1 is MDHEN and CDR2 SYDVKM. This CDR3 has 11 residues. CDR3 amino acids: CASRGPYEQYF. The CDR3 coding sequence is TGTGCCAGCAGGGGACCATACGAGCAGTACTTC.

The chain has TRBV2 and TRBJ2-1, with TRBD2 matching 11 bases. The J segment lost 6 bases and the V segment lost 2 bases, leaving 3 bases of the junction unmatched. There are 15 residues in the CDR3. Germline assignment: CDR1 SNHLY and CDR2 FYNNEI. The CDR3 region is CASSEQLAGVNEQFF. CDR3 sequence (DNA): TGTGCCAGCAGTGAACAACTAGCGGGAGTCAATGAGCAGTTCTTC. The variable domain in full, with the rest retrieved from reference TRBV2 and TRBJ2-1, is EPEVTQTPSHQVTQMGQEVILRCVPISNHLYFYWYRQILGQKVEFLVSFYNNEISEKSEIFDDQFSVERPDGSNFTLKIRSTKLEDSAMYFCASSEQLAGVNEQFFGPGTRLTVL.

This chain links TRBV28 with TRBJ2-4; the match to TRBD2 covers 7 bases. CDR3 length: 15 amino acids. Per germline, CDR1 MDHEN and CDR2 SYDVKM. V gave up 2 bases and J gave up 5 bases; unmatched junction bases: 6. CDR3 amino acids: CASSLMGRGQNIQYF. The CDR3 region has the DNA TGTGCCAGCAGTTTAATGGGGAGGGGCCAAAACATTCAGTACTTC.

The J gene is TRBJ2-1, the V gene TRBV28; 8 bases align to TRBD2. CDR1 MDHEN and CDR2 SYDVKM come from the germline V gene. J was trimmed by 9 bases and V by 3 bases; bases with no gene match: 7. The CDR3 covers 14 residues. The CDR3 spells CASSFGRVAGEQFF. The DNA of the CDR3 is TGTGCCAGCAGTTTCGGGAGGGTAGCAGGTGAGCAGTTCTTC.

This clone was detected only once. The chain employs TRBV6-5 and TRBJ2-1; D is ambiguous. CDR1 and CDR2 (germline): MNHEY, SVGAGI. The V gene lost 2 bases and the J gene lost 9 bases, with 17 bases spanning the gap. The CDR3 consists of 15 residues. CDR3 bases: TGTGCCAGCAGTTACGTATGGGTCCGAACTTCTGAGCAGTTCTTC. This encodes CASSYVWVRTSEQFF.

The V and J genes are TRBV27 and TRBJ1-6; possibly TRBD1 for D (6 bases). V lost 7 bases, J lost 10 bases, and 26 bases lay in between. Germline CDR1 is MNHEY and CDR2 is SMNVEV (reference sequence). The CDR3 spans 17 residues. DNA for the CDR3: TGTGCCAGCACCCTACAGGGCCCACGGGGAAATTTCTCACCCCTCCACTTT. Translating it yields CASTLQGPRGNFSPLHF.

CDR3 sequence reads: CASSWDRGLDTEAFF. The DNA for the CDR3 is TGTGCCAGCAGCTGGGACAGGGGCTTGGACACTGAAGCTTTCTTT. This chain links TRBV5-5 with TRBJ1-1, with 10 nucleotides matching TRBD1. Germline V CDR1 and CDR2: SGHKS, YYEKEE (reference sequence). This CDR3 has 15 amino acids. V dropped 3 bases and J dropped 3; count of bases not matched to a gene: 5. The complete variable domain, with remaining parts taken from reference TRBV5-5 and TRBJ1-1, reads DAGVTQSPTHLIKTRGQQVTLRCSPISGHKSVSWYQQVLGQGPQFIFQYYEKEERGRGNFPDRFSARQFPNYSSELNVNALLLGDSALYLCASSWDRGLDTEAFFGQGTRLTVV.

For the CDR3, the DNA is TGCGCCAGCAGCAGCGCAGGAGGGGGGAACACTGAAGCTTTCTTT. Translation: CASSSAGGGNTEAFF. The rearrangement uses TRBV23-1 and TRBJ1-1; D is possibly TRBD1 (6 bases). TRBV23-1 is filed as an ORF, its function uncertain. This CDR3 region has 15 residues. The germline V and J ends were trimmed by 6 bases and 1 base, with 15 bases remaining between them.

The chain joins TRBV2 to TRBJ1-2; D is perhaps TRBD1 (6 bases). Germline V CDR1 and CDR2: SNHLY, FYNNEI. CDR3 length: 13 amino acids. V gave up 3 bases and J gave up 7 bases, with 12 bases separating them. The CDR3 DNA follows: TGTGCCAGCAGTGATTGGGGGGCGGGTGGCTACACCTTC. Translating gives CASSDWGAGGYTF. Full variable domain (remainder filled in from reference TRBV2 and TRBJ1-2): EPEVTQTPSHQVTQMGQEVILRCVPISNHLYFYWYRQILGQKVEFLVSFYNNEISEKSEIFDDQFSVERPDGSNFTLKIRSTKLEDSAMYFCASSDWGAGGYTFGSGTRLTVV.

Notes on this clone: The sample holds other DNA sequences that translate to the same CDR3. J is TRBJ1-1 and V is TRBV18; no clear D gene. The V end was cut by 6 bases, the J end by 1 base, with 9 bases between. Per germline, CDR1 KGHSH and CDR2 LQKENI. This CDR3 is 13 amino acids long. CDR3 coding DNA: TGTGCCAGCTCCCCTGGGCCGAACACTGAAGCTTTCTTT. Amino acids: CASSPGPNTEAFF.

This clone was observed a single time. The genes are TRBV5-1 and TRBJ1-1; D might be TRBD1 (6 bases). Trimming left V 0 bases short and J 4 bases short, with 13 bases between. CDR1 is SGHRS and CDR2 is YFSETQ in the germline V gene. This CDR3 contains 15 residues. The CDR3: CASSLVGGQGTEAFF. The CDR3 DNA follows: TGCGCCAGCAGCTTGGTCGGGGGGCAGGGCACTGAAGCTTTCTTT. Full variable domain (remainder filled in from reference TRBV5-1 and TRBJ1-1): KAGVTQTPRYLIKTRGQQVTLSCSPISGHRSVSWYQQTPGQGLQFLFEYFSETQRNKGNFPGRFSGRQFSNSRSEMNVSTLELGDSALYLCASSLVGGQGTEAFFGQGTRLTVV.

This chain links TRBV27 with TRBJ1-1; D might be TRBD1 (5 bases). Germline values: CDR1 MNHEY, CDR2 SMNVEV (reference sequence). V was cut by 1 base and J by 5 bases, with 20 bases left in between. The CDR3 has 17 residues. The CDR3 loop is CASSLFWSGGGLTEAFF. In nucleotides, the CDR3 is TGTGCCAGCAGTTTATTTTGGTCGGGGGGAGGGTTGACTGAAGCTTTCTTT.

The chain recombines TRBV7-6 with TRBJ2-5; no clear D. The V gene's germline CDR1 is SGHVS and CDR2 FNYEAQ. The V end was cut by 2 bases, the J end by 0 bases, with 4 bases between. This CDR3 is 13 amino acids long. In nucleotides, the CDR3 is TGTGCCAGCAGCTTAAGGCACCAAGAGACCCAGTACTTC. Amino acids: CASSLRHQETQYF.

The chain links TRBV4-1 to TRBJ2-5; D is ambiguous. The J call may be faulty, since TRBJ2-7 better matches the DNA end. Germline V CDR1 and CDR2: MGHRA, YSYEKL. The CDR3 totals 9 residues. The CDR3 DNA reads TGCGCCATTCACTACGAGCAGTACTTC. It translates to CAIHYEQYF.